A selection of T cell receptor beta chains follows, all from one sample in a study of monozygotic twins with inflammatory bowel disease. Using the 5' RACE reads, TCRdb records one entry per CDR3 protein without DNA. This table lists hundreds of thousands of distinct CDR3 sequences. Sequenced input: blood. These receptors all come from a human donor with ulcerative colitis or Crohn's disease, or a healthy co-twin of an affected twin (not recorded which). The CDR3 runs from the conserved cysteine through the conserved F or W.

v_call,j_call,cdr3_aa
TRBV27,TRBJ2-6,CASSSPIGRVFGANVLTF
TRBV5-1,TRBJ2-1,CASSEQGALDYNEQFF
TRBV7-9,TRBJ2-5,CASSSTGTGETQYF
TRBV6-5,TRBJ2-7,CASSYSRTSYEQYF
TRBV5-4,TRBJ2-7,CASSPDGSGNYEQYF
TRBV28,TRBJ2-1,CASSQRLAGGPLNRADNEQFF
TRBV2,TRBJ2-7,CASRPPGQVLYEQYF
TRBV7-8,TRBJ1-1,CASSSELAGLTEAFF
TRBV27,TRBJ2-7,CASSRRQGVDYEQYF
TRBV5-6,TRBJ2-2,CASSAGPSNTGELFF
TRBV28,TRBJ2-3,CASSIWGGRLDTQYF
TRBV4-3,TRBJ2-7,CASSQKGLAGVYEQYF
TRBV6-2/TRBV6-3,TRBJ1-5,CASSPVQYGNQPQHF
TRBV7-2,TRBJ2-7,CASSRQGRARETSEQYF
TRBV7-2,TRBJ2-2,CASSLRAQGAAGELFF
TRBV15,TRBJ2-5,CAVKEGLETQYF
TRBV5-1,TRBJ1-5,CASSDRGFGNQPQHF
TRBV30,TRBJ1-1,CAWSKTAFGTKNTEAFF
TRBV5-1,TRBJ2-7,CASSLQGDYEQYF
TRBV5-1,TRBJ2-5,CASSWRLAGDQETQYF
TRBV30,TRBJ2-3,CAWSYGGGGTDTQYF
TRBV7-9,TRBJ1-5,CASSLTGQGRDQPQHF
TRBV5-5,TRBJ2-7,CASSLGGLAAYEQYF
TRBV12-3/TRBV12-4,TRBJ1-2,CASSLAQPYYGYTF
TRBV3-1,TRBJ2-5,CASSLDLDRPQETQYF
TRBV11-2,TRBJ1-2,CASSPSSLTGLNYGYTF
TRBV6-1,TRBJ1-1,CASSASIRTEAFF
TRBV24-1,TRBJ2-7,CATSEPLPISYEQYF
TRBV4-3,TRBJ2-6,CASSQDRFPGANVLTF
TRBV28,TRBJ1-2,CASSLSDRGPNGYTF
TRBV4-3,TRBJ1-2,CASSPGGTEVYGYTF
TRBV10-3,TRBJ2-7,CAISSPGGVDEQYF
TRBV4-3,TRBJ2-3,CASSQVTERRDTQYF
TRBV10-3,TRBJ2-1,CAIKLEWGLNEQFF
TRBV15,TRBJ2-1,CATSREQRERGEQFF
TRBV10-3,TRBJ2-1,CAIGERGSDEQFF
TRBV25-1,TRBJ2-3,CAASGGRGTDTQYF
TRBV10-3,TRBJ2-1,CAIRLGIGTGNEQFF
TRBV7-2,TRBJ2-5,CASSLAPAGAYQETQYF
TRBV15,TRBJ2-3,CATSRDREGTQYF
TRBV19,TRBJ1-1,CASSMRPMNTEAFF
TRBV30,TRBJ2-5,CAWSLPGQVQTQYF
TRBV24-1,TRBJ2-2,CATSDPGQGHTGELFF
TRBV28,TRBJ2-2,CASSFSSVGRSSGELFF